This record concerns one TCR beta chain sequence. This sample is drawn from a study of technical replicates of blood from several donors. The CDR3 runs to 15 residues. Germline CDR1 and CDR2: SGHAT and FQNNGV. The V gene end was trimmed by 4 bases and the J gene end by 2 bases; junction bases not matched to a gene: 4. This table comes from immunoSEQ multiplex PCR, and its TCRdb copy is limited to in-frame clones, with some not included. This sample yields fewer than 80,000 clones, of which just under 90% are seen a single time; roughly 5% belongs to the top ten. This sequence joins TRBV11-2 and TRBJ2-7; 11 nucleotides align to TRBD2. Material for sequencing was PBMCs. This clonotype originated in a human donor in good health. Some clones in this sample may be carry-over from other donors' samples. CDR3 loop: CASSSLAGVPYEQYF. DNA for the CDR3: TGTGCCAGCAGCTCACTAGCGGGGGTCCCCTACGAGCAGTACTTC.